The T cell receptor (beta chain) described here comes from a study of long-term antiretroviral therapy in people with HIV. Study context: The 2015 immediate-ART recommendation came about a decade after the earliest samples. Study results and limitations: Researchers lacked any data on ART adherence, viral resistance or therapy changes.

Two or more post-ART PBMC samples, plus at least one pre-ART sample, were available for each donor. Germline loops: CDR1 MNHEY, CDR2 SMNVEV (reference sequence). The germline V and J ends were trimmed by 3 bases and 6 bases, with 20 bases remaining between them. The CDR3 is made up of 16 amino acids. To note about this clone: The antigen is not known.

The run of the v3.0 immunoSEQ assay was at survey level. The method was immunoSEQ multiplex PCR; TCRdb's version includes in-frame clones alone and lacks a portion of them. Here the sample spans 25,000 to 30,000 clones, about 88% being singletons. The clonotype was recovered from a man aged 35-49 years with HIV. J is TRBJ1-2 and V is TRBV27; weak D call: TRBD1 (5 bases). The sequenced sample was unsorted PBMCs, obtained roughly 2.7 years after starting antiretroviral therapy. CDR3: CASSLMAGATLDGYTF. Written as DNA, the CDR3 is TGTGCCAGCAGTTTGATGGCTGGGGCGACGTTGGATGGCTACACCTTC.